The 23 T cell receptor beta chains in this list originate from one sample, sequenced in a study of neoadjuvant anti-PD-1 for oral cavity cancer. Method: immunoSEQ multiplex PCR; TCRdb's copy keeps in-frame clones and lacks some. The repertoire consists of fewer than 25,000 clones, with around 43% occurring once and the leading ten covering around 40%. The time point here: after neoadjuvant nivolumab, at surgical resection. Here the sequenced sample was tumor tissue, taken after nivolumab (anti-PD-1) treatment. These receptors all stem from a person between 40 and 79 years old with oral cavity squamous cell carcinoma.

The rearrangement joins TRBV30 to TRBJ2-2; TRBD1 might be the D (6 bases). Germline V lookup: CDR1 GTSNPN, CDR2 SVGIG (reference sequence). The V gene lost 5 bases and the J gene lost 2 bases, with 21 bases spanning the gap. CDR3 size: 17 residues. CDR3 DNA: TGTGCCTGGGAGAGCGGAGAAAGGGGGTTTAACACCGGGGAGCTGTTTTTT. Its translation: CAWESGERGFNTGELFF.

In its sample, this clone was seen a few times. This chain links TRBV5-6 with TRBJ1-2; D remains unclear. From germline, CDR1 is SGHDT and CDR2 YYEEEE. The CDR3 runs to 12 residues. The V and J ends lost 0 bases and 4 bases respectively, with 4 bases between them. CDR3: CASSLGGYGYTF. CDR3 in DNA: TGTGCCAGCAGCTTGGGAGGCTATGGCTACACCTTC.

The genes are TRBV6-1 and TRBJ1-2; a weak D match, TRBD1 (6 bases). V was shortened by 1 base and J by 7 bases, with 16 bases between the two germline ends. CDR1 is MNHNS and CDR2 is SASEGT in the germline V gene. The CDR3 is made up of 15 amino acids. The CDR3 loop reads CASSEGVEGVSGYTF. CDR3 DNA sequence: TGTGCCAGCAGTGAAGGGGTCGAGGGGGTATCTGGCTACACCTTC.

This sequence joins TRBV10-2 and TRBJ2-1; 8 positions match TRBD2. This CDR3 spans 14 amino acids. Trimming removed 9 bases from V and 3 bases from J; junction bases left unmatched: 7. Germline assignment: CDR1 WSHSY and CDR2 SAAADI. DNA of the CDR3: TGCGCCAGTGGGGACGGGACTAGCTACAATGAGCAGTTCTTC. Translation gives CASGDGTSYNEQFF.

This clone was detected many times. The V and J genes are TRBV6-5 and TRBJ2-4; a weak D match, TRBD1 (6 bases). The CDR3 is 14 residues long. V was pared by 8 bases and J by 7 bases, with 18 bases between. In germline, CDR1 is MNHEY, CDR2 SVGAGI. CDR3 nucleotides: TGTGCCAGCCGAGGGGACATATGGGGGAACATTCAGTACTTC. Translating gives CASRGDIWGNIQYF.

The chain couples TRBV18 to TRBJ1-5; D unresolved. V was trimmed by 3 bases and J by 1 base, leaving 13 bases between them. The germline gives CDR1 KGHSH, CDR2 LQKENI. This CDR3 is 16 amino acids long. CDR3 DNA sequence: TGTGCCAGCTCACCTCAAGGTCCTAAGAGCAATCAGCCCCAGCATTTT. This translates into CASSPQGPKSNQPQHF.

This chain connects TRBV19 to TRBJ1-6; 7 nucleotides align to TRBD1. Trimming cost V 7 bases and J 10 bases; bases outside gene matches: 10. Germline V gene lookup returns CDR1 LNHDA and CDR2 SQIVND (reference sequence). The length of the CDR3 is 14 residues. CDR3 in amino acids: CASNKGQLNSPLHF. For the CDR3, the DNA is TGTGCCAGTAACAAGGGACAGCTGAACTCACCCCTCCACTTT. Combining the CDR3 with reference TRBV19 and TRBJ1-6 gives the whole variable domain DGGITQSPKYLFRKEGQNVTLSCEQNLNHDAMYWYRQDPGQGLRLIYYSQIVNDFQKGDIAEGYSVSREKKESFPLTVTSAQKNPTAFYLCASNKGQLNSPLHFGNGTRLTVT.

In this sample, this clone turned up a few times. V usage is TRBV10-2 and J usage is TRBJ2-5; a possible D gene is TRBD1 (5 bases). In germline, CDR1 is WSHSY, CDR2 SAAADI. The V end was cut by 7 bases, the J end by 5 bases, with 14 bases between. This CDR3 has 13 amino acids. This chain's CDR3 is CASTATVPETQYF. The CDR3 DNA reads TGCGCCAGCACCGCGACAGTACCCGAGACCCAGTACTTC.

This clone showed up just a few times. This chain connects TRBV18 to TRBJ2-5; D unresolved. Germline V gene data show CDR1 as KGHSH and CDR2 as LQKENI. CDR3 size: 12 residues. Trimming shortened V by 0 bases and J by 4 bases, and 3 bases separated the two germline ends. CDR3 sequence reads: CASSPPGETQYF. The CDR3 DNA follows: TGTGCCAGCTCACCACCGGGAGAGACCCAGTACTTC.

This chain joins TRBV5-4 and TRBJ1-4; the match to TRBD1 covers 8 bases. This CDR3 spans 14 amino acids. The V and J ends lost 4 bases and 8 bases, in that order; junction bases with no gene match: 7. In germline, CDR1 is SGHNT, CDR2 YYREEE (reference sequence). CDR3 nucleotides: TGTGCCAGCAGCATGGACAGGGAGGTAGAAAAACTGTTTTTT. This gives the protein CASSMDREVEKLFF.

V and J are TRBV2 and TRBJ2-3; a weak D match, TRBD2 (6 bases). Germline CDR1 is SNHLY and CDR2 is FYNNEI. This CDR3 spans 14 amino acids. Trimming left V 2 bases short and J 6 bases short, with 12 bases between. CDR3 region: CASSERVEGDTQYF. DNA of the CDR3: TGTGCCAGCAGTGAACGGGTGGAGGGGGATACGCAGTATTTT.

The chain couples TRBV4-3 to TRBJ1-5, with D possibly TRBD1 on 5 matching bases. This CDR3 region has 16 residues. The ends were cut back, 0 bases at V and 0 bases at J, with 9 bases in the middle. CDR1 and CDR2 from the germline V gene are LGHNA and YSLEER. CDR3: CASSQDPGNSNQPQHF. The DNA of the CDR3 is TGCGCCAGCAGCCAAGATCCAGGGAATAGCAATCAGCCCCAGCATTTT.

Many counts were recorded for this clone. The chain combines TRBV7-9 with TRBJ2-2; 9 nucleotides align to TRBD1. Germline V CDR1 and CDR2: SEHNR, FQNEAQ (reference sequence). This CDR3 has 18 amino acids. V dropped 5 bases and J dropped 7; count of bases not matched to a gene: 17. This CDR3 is CASSPPIRRTGANGELFF. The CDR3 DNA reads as TGTGCCAGCAGCCCGCCTATACGACGGACAGGGGCGAACGGGGAGCTGTTTTTT.

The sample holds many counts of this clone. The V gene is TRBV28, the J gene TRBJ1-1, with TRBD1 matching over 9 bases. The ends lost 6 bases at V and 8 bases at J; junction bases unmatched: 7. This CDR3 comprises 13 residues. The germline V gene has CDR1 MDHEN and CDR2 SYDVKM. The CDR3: CASSLGTGREAFF. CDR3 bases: TGTGCCAGCAGCCTAGGGACAGGGCGCGAAGCTTTCTTT.

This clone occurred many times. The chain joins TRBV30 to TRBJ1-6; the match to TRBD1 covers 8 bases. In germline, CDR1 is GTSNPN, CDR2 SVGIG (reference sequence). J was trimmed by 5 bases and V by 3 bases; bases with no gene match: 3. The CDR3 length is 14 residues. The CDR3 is CAWSMGQDNSPLHF. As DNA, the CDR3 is TGTGCCTGGAGCATGGGACAGGATAATTCACCCCTCCACTTT.

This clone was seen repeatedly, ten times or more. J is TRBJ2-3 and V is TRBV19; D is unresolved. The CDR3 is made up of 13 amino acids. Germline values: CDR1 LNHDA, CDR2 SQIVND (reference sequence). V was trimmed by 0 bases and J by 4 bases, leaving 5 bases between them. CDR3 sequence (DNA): TGTGCCAGTAGTATAGAGGGCTCAGATACGCAGTATTTT. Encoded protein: CASSIEGSDTQYF.

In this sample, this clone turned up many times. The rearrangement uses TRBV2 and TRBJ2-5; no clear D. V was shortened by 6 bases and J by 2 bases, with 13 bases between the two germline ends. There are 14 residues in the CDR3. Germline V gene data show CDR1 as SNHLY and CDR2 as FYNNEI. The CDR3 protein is CASSLGPVQETQYF. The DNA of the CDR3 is TGTGCCAGCAGCCTTGGACCCGTTCAAGAGACCCAGTACTTC.

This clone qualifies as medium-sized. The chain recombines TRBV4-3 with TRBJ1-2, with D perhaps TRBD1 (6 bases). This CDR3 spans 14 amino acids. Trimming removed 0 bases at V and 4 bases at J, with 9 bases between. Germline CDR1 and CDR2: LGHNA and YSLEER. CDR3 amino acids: CASSQDTGTYGYTF. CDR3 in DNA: TGCGCCAGCAGCCAAGACACAGGGACCTATGGCTACACCTTC.

The CDR3 sequence: CASSYSGQGNTGELFF. Here the CDR3 DNA reads TGTGCCAGCAGTTACTCGGGGCAGGGGAACACCGGGGAGCTGTTTTTT. V gene TRBV6-6 combines with J gene TRBJ2-2; maybe TRBD1 (5 bases). The CDR3 has 16 residues. Germline V gives CDR1 MNHNY, CDR2 SVGAGI (reference sequence). V was cut by 0 bases and J by 1 base, with 9 bases left in between.

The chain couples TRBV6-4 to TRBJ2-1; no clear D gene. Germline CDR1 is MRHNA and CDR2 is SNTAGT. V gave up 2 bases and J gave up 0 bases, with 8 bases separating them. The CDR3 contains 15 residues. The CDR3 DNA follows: TGTGCCAGCAGTGACAGGGCCACCTCCTACAATGAGCAGTTCTTC. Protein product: CASSDRATSYNEQFF.

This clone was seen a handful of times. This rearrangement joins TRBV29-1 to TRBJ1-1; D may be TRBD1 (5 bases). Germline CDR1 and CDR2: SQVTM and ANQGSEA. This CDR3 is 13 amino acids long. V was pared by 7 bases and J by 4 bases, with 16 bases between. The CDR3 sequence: CSATLGVGTEAFF. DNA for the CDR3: TGCAGCGCAACGTTGGGGGTGGGCACTGAAGCTTTCTTT.

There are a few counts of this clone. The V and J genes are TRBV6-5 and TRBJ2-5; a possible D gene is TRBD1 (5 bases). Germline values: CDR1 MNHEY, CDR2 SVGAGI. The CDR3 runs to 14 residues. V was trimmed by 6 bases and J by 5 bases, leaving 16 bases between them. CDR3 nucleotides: TGTGCCAGCAGCCAAAGGGGTCTTGGGGAGACCCAGTACTTC. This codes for CASSQRGLGETQYF.

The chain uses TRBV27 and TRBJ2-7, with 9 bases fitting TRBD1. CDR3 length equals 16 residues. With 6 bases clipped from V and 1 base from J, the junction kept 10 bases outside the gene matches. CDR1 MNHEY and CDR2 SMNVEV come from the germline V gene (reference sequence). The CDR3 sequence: CASRSPTGGFSYEQYF. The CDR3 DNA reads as TGTGCCAGCAGGAGCCCCACAGGGGGCTTTTCCTACGAGCAGTACTTC.